This T cell receptor beta chain was profiled in a study of blood T cells in healthy people across ages. Next came a second PCR, run for about 7 to 11 cycles, which used a sample-barcoded 5' primer along with a J-beta primer mix. From the 5' RACE reads, TCRdb called clonotypes with MiXCR, one entry per CDR3 protein. The table shows 1,800,000 or so distinct CDR3 sequences, with about 39% occurring only once. The donors, all healthy, were Caucasians living in Russia, aged 6 to 90. Staff drew approximately 9.1 milliliters of peripheral blood from each donor. Germline trimming cut 5 bases from V and 6 bases from J; bases unmatched to any gene: 10. The germline V gene encodes CDR1 SGHVS and CDR2 FNYEAQ. This CDR3 is built from 16 residues.

Sequencing was performed on blood. The chain recombines TRBV7-6 with TRBJ1-6, with 7 bases that match TRBD1. The TCR comes from a human donor in good health. This CDR3 is CASSTGTAYTNSPLHF. CDR3 in DNA: TGTGCCAGCAGCACCGGGACAGCCTATACTAATTCACCCCTCCACTTT. The full variable domain, completed using reference TRBV7-6 and TRBJ1-6, is GAGVSQSPRYKVTKRGQDVALRCDPISGHVSLYWYRQALGQGPEFLTYFNYEAQQDKSGLPNDRFSAERPEGSISTLTIQRTEQRDSAMYRCASSTGTAYTNSPLHFGNGTRLTVT.